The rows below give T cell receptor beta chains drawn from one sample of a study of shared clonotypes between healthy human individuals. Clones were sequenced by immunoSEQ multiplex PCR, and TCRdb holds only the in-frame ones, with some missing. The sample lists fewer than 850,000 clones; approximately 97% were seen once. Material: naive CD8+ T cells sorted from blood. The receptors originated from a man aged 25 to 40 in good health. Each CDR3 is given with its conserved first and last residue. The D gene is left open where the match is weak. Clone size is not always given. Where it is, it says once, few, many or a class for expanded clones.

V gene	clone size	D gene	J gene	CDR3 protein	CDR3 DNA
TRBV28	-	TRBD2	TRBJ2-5	CASSFLIGGAQYF	TGTGCCAGCAGTTTCTTAATTGGGGGGGCCCAGTACTTC
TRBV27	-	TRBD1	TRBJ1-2	CASRPLGQGHYGYTF	TGTGCCAGCCGCCCTTTGGGACAGGGGCACTATGGCTACACCTTC
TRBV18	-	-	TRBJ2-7	CASSAPGPRGVYEQYF	TGTGCCAGCTCAGCACCCGGTCCCAGGGGGGTCTACGAGCAGTACTTC
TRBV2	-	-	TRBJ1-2	CASSERGSGYTF	TGTGCCAGCAGTGAAAGGGGGAGCGGCTACACCTTC
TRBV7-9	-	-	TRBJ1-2	CASSSAMDFLNYGYTF	TGTGCCAGCAGCTCCGCAATGGACTTCTTAAACTATGGCTACACCTTC
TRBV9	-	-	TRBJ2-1	CASGAMVKGGDEQFF	TGTGCCAGCGGGGCTATGGTAAAGGGTGGCGATGAGCAGTTCTTC
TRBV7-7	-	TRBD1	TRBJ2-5	CASSRQGQETQYF	TGTGCTAGCAGCCGACAGGGTCAAGAGACCCAGTACTTC
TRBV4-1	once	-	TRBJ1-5	CASSETFLSNQPQHF	TGCGCCAGCAGCGAAACGTTTCTTAGCAATCAGCCCCAGCATTTT
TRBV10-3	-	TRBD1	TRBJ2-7	CAITGTGDEQYF	TGTGCCATCACCGGGACAGGGGACGAACAGTACTTC
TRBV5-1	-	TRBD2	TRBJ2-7	CASSYRAGGPLTYEQYF	TGCGCCAGCAGCTACCGAGCGGGAGGGCCTTTAACCTACGAGCAGTACTTC
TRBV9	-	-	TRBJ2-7	CASSVGGSYEQYF	TGTGCCAGCAGCGTAGGAGGGAGCTACGAGCAGTACTTC
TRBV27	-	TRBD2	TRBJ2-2	CASSHSGGRTGELFF	TGTGCCAGCAGTCATTCGGGAGGTCGCACCGGGGAGCTGTTTTTT
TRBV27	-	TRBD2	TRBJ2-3	CASSYLAGPTDTQYF	TGTGCCAGCAGTTATCTAGCGGGCCCCACAGATACGCAGTATTTT
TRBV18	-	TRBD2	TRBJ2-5	CASSPGTSGIETQYF	TGTGCCAGCTCACCCGGGACTAGCGGGATAGAGACCCAGTACTTC
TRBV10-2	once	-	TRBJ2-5	CASSGSGGWETQYF	TGCGCCAGCAGTGGGAGTGGAGGGTGGGAGACCCAGTACTTC
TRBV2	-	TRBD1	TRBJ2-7	CASRAGTGVTSYEQYF	TGTGCCAGCAGGGCCGGGACAGGAGTTACTTCCTACGAGCAGTACTTC
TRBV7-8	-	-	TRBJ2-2	CASSFMGRNTGELFF	TGTGCCAGCAGCTTTATGGGACGGAACACCGGGGAGCTGTTTTTT
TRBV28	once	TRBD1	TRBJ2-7	CASSLSGQYAYEQYF	TGTGCCAGCAGTTTGTCGGGACAGTATGCCTACGAGCAGTACTTC